This T cell receptor beta chain was captured in a study of OX40 agonist ivuxolimab in advanced cancers. Study at large: The eligibility criteria allowed prior anti-PD-1, anti-PD-L1 or anti-CTLA-4 therapy, and approximately 42% had some. Partial responses were achieved by three patients, one with hepatocellular carcinoma and two with cutaneous melanoma.

Study observations and caveats: Researchers did not determine the expanded peripheral T cells' antigen specificity.

For this clone: The target antigen is unknown.

Deletions cut 2 bases from V and 0 bases from J, with 11 bases between. CDR3 size: 16 residues. Per germline, CDR1 GTSNPN and CDR2 SVGIG (reference sequence). TCRdb's table, derived via immunoSEQ multiplex PCR, lists solely in-frame clones and lacks some. The table lists around 30,000 clones, roughly 92% of them singletons, with about 9.4% in the top ten. The genes are TRBV30 and TRBJ1-6; D remains unclear. The sample here was CD4+ or CD8+ T cells sorted from blood, taken in a trial of the OX40 agonist ivuxolimab. This receptor was taken from an adult with an advanced solid tumor such as melanoma, head and neck, liver or kidney cancer. CDR3 amino acids: CAWSPGTFSYNSPLHF. For the CDR3, the DNA is TGTGCCTGGAGTCCCGGAACATTCTCCTATAATTCACCCCTCCACTTT. Complete variable domain (other parts from reference TRBV30 and TRBJ1-6): SQTIHQWPATLVQPVGSPLSLECTVEGTSNPNLYWYRQAAGRGLQLLFYSVGIGQISSEVPQNLSASRPQDRQFILSSKKLLLSDSGFYLCAWSPGTFSYNSPLHFGNGTRLTVT.